These 18 T cell receptor beta chains were sequenced from one sample in a study of T cells in Graves' hyperthyroidism and ophthalmopathy. Amplification yielded TCR beta CDR3 regions, with RNA transcripts as the source. With the HTBI primer set, the TCR CDR3 went through a first round of RT-PCR. Via MiXCR, TCRdb re-called the multiplex PCR reads, giving one row per CDR3 protein. The data contain 750,000 to 950,000 distinct CDR3 sequences, approximately 40% of them singletons. Source material: blood. The receptors were sampled from a man aged 18-30 years with Graves' hyperthyroidism.

This rearrangement joins TRBV7-2 to TRBJ1-6, with unresolved D. The CDR3 extends over 15 amino acids. The V gene's germline CDR1 is SGHTA and CDR2 FQGNSA. Deletions cut 5 bases from V and 10 bases from J, with 18 bases between. The CDR3 coding sequence is TGTGCCAGCAGCCAAGATTCCGCCGTGGGGTCACCCCTCCACTTT. The encoded protein is CASSQDSAVGSPLHF.

This clonotype has a handful of counts. This chain links TRBV6-5 with TRBJ1-1; no clear D. The V end was cut by 6 bases, the J end by 3 bases, with 14 bases between. The CDR3 spans 14 residues. From germline, CDR1 is MNHEY and CDR2 SVGAGI. The chain's CDR3 is CASRPDTVYTEAFF. CDR3 nucleotides: TGTGCCAGCAGACCCGACACGGTGTACACTGAAGCTTTCTTT.

The chain uses TRBV2 and TRBJ1-5; 7 bases agree with TRBD1. The germline CDR1 and CDR2 sequences are SNHLY and FYNNEI. Germline trimming cut 0 bases from V and 9 bases from J; bases unmatched to any gene: 14. The CDR3 consists of 17 residues. The CDR3 protein is CASSEALGRGQPGPQHF. The CDR3, as DNA: TGTGCCAGCAGTGAAGCGCTGGGAAGGGGGCAACCGGGGCCCCAGCATTTT.

This clonotype came up many times. The chain carries TRBV7-8 and TRBJ1-4; no clear D gene. The CDR3 is 13 residues long. Trimming removed 2 bases at V and 5 bases at J, with 6 bases between. Germline V gene data show CDR1 as SGHVS and CDR2 as FQNEAQ. This CDR3 reads CASSLNSNEKLFF. CDR3 nucleotide sequence: TGTGCCAGCAGCTTAAACAGCAATGAAAAACTGTTTTTT.

This clonotype was counted many times. The CDR3 here is CASSSEYQETQYF. The CDR3, as DNA: TGTGCCAGCAGCTCCGAGTACCAAGAGACCCAGTACTTC. The rearrangement joins TRBV7-9 to TRBJ2-5; D is unclear. Germline V CDR1 and CDR2: SEHNR, FQNEAQ (reference sequence). The CDR3 covers 13 residues. V was clipped by 4 bases and J by 0 bases, with 6 bases between them.

V gene TRBV12-3 or TRBV12-4 combines with J gene TRBJ2-2; D is uncertain. Trimming removed 10 bases from V and 6 bases from J, with 18 bases in between. The CDR3 consists of 14 residues. CDR3 DNA sequence: TGTGCCACGAGCTACCGGGTCTCTCCCGGGGAGCTGTTTTTT. Translation gives CATSYRVSPGELFF.

This clonotype was seen at least ten times. This chain joins TRBV29-1 and TRBJ2-5; D may match TRBD1 or TRBD2 (5 bases each). The germline gives CDR1 SQVTM, CDR2 ANQGSEA. This CDR3 is 13 amino acids long. Deletions cut 3 bases from V and 2 bases from J, with 10 bases between. CDR3: CSVEGVGQETQYF. CDR3 coding DNA: TGCAGCGTTGAGGGGGTAGGGCAAGAGACCCAGTACTTC.

Details on this clonotype: A read error may be the cause here, since a much bigger clone is one base away. The chain combines TRBV20-1 with TRBJ1-5; D remains ambiguous. The CDR3 is 15 amino acids. Germline V gene data show CDR1 as DFQATT and CDR2 as SNEGSKA (reference sequence). The CDR3 bases are TGCAGTGCAAATTCGGTGACGGATAGCAATCAGCCCCCGCATTTT. Translated, it gives CSANSVTDSNQPPHF.

This sequence joins TRBV2 and TRBJ1-1; D might be TRBD1 (6 bases). CDR1 is SNHLY and CDR2 is FYNNEI in the germline V gene. There are 12 residues in the CDR3. V lost 5 bases and J 10 bases, leaving 14 bases between the germline ends. DNA for the CDR3: TGTGCCAGCAGTTTGGGAAGGGGGACAGCTTTCTTT. Translated: CASSLGRGTAFF.

This clonotype was counted only a few times. The chain combines TRBV5-1 with TRBJ2-7, with D possibly being TRBD1 (5 bases). The germline CDR1 and CDR2 sequences are SGHRS and YFSETQ. This CDR3 comprises 12 residues. Trimming shortened V by 7 bases and J by 4 bases, and 12 bases separated the two germline ends. CDR3 in amino acids: CASGIQGYEQYF. In DNA form, the CDR3 reads TGCGCCAGCGGCATCCAGGGTTACGAGCAGTACTTC.

The chain has TRBV5-6 and TRBJ1-2, with 7 bases matching TRBD1. The CDR3 has 15 amino acids. After removal of 4 bases from V and 0 bases from J, the junction contained 6 bases not matched to a gene. Germline CDR1 is SGHDT and CDR2 is YYEEEE. The CDR3 DNA is TGTGCCAGCAGCGAGAAGGGACAGCCTAACTATGGCTACACCTTC. Translation gives CASSEKGQPNYGYTF.

The sample holds many counts of this clonotype. The V gene is TRBV29-1, the J gene TRBJ1-1; 9 bases agree with TRBD1. Germline V lookup: CDR1 SQVTM, CDR2 ANQGSEA. This CDR3 comprises 15 residues. Unmatched junction bases numbered 10, after V lost 6 bases and J lost 2 bases. This CDR3 is CSVSKQQGANTEAFF. The CDR3, as DNA: TGCAGCGTCTCAAAGCAACAGGGGGCCAACACTGAAGCTTTCTTT. Looking up the rest from reference TRBV29-1 and TRBJ1-1 gives the full variable domain: SAVISQKPSRDICQRGTSLTIQCQVDSQVTMMFWYRQQPGQSLTLIATANQGSEATYESGFVIDKFPISRPNLTFSTLTVSNMSPEDSSIYLCSVSKQQGANTEAFFGQGTRLTVV.

At least ten counts were recorded for this clonotype. J is TRBJ1-1 and V is TRBV15, with 7 positions matching TRBD1. V was clipped by 1 base and J by 7 bases; unmatched bases: 3. The germline CDR1 and CDR2 sequences are LNHNV and YYDKDF (reference sequence). The CDR3 spans 13 residues. The CDR3 is CATSRGQGSEAFF. The CDR3 DNA sequence: TGTGCCACCAGCAGAGGACAGGGAAGTGAAGCTTTCTTT.

This clonotype has at least ten counts. The chain combines TRBV12-3 or TRBV12-4 with TRBJ1-4, with TRBD1 identical over 7 bases. Trimming removed 6 bases from V and 3 bases from J; junction bases left unmatched: 4. CDR3 length equals 14 residues. The CDR3 is CASSPGQSNEKLFF. As DNA, the CDR3 is TGTGCCAGCAGCCCGGGACAGTCTAATGAAAAACTGTTTTTT.

The V gene is TRBV29-1, the J gene TRBJ1-2; unclear D gene. Trimming left V 4 bases short and J 6 bases short, with 12 bases between. This CDR3 region has 12 residues. Germline assignment: CDR1 SQVTM and CDR2 ANQGSEA. The CDR3 loop reads CSVVDPSHGYTF. DNA for the CDR3: TGCAGCGTTGTCGACCCTTCCCATGGCTACACCTTC.

The rearrangement joins TRBV7-9 to TRBJ1-1; TRBD1 matches 9 bases. Per germline, CDR1 SEHNR and CDR2 FQNEAQ (reference sequence). J lost 4 bases, V lost 5 bases, and 8 bases had no gene match. The CDR3 has 15 residues. CDR3 sequence (DNA): TGTGCCAGCAGCCCCGGGACAGGGTTTGCCACTGAAGCTTTCTTT. The encoded protein is CASSPGTGFATEAFF.

This clonotype has a handful of counts. The V call is TRBV4-1, the J call TRBJ2-7, with 9 bases aligning to TRBD2. This CDR3 is 15 amino acids long. Unmatched junction bases numbered 4, after V lost 0 bases and J lost 4 bases. In germline, CDR1 is MGHRA, CDR2 YSYEKL. In DNA form, the CDR3 reads TGCGCCAGCAGCCAAGATCTAGCGGGGAGGTACGAGCAGTACTTC. It is translated as CASSQDLAGRYEQYF.

This clonotype was detected many times. This chain connects TRBV29-1 to TRBJ2-2; 13 bases map to TRBD2. The germline V gene encodes CDR1 SQVTM and CDR2 ANQGSEA. Trimming at V came to 1 base and at J to 5 bases, leaving 1 base not matched to a gene. The CDR3 is made up of 15 amino acids. The DNA of the CDR3 is TGCAGCGTTGAAGGGACTAGCGGGAGTACCGGGGAGCTGTTTTTT. Translated: CSVEGTSGSTGELFF.